The T cell receptor beta chain described here comes from a study of T-cell reconstitution after alpha-beta-depleted transplantation in children. Preparation of the TCRbeta library involved a method that used unique molecular identifiers. TCRdb ran MiXCR on the PCR reads and lists one entry per CDR3 protein. This sample yields approximately 400,000 distinct CDR3 sequences, of which about a tenth are seen a single time; approximately 5% belongs to the top ten. The receptor was isolated from a human donor who donated a stem cell graft to a child with acute myeloid leukemia. Sequences were derived from PBMCs from the stem cell graft donor, sampled from the stem cell graft.

CDR3 nucleotide sequence: TGTGCCAGCAGCTCACAGGGCTCAGATACGCAGTATTTT. Its protein is CASSSQGSDTQYF. The chain combines TRBV7-9 with TRBJ2-3, with D possibly being TRBD1 (6 bases). V lost 4 bases, J lost 4 bases, and 9 bases lay in between. The CDR3 spans 13 residues. The germline V gene encodes CDR1 SEHNR and CDR2 FQNEAQ (reference sequence).